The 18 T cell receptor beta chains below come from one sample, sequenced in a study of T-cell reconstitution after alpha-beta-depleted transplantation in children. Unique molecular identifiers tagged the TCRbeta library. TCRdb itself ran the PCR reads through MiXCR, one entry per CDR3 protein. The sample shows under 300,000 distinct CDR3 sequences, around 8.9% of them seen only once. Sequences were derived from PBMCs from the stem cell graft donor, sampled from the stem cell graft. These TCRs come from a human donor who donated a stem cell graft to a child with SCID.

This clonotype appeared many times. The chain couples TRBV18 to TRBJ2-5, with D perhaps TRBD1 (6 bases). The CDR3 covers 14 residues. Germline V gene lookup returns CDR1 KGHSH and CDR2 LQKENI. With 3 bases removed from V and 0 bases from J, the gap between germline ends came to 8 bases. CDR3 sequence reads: CASSPTGHQETQYF. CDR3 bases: TGTGCCAGCTCACCCACAGGGCACCAAGAGACCCAGTACTTC.

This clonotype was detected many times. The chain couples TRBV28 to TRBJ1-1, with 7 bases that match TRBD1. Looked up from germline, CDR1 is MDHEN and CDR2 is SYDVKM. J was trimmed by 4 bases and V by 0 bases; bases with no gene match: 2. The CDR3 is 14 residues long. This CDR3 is CASSLWTGSTEAFF. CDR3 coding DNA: TGTGCCAGCAGTTTATGGACAGGGAGCACTGAAGCTTTCTTT.

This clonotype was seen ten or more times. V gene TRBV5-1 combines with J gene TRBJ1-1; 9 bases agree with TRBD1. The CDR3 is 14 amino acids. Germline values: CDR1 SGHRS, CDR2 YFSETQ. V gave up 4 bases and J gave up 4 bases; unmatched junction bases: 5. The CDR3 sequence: CASSKQGQGTEAFF. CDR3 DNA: TGCGCCAGCAGCAAACAGGGACAGGGCACTGAAGCTTTCTTT.

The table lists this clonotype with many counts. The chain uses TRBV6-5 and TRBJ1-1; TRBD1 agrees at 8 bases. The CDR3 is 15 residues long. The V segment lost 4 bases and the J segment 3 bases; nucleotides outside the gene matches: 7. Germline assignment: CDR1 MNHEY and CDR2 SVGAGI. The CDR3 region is CASSSPGGRYTEAFF. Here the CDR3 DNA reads TGTGCCAGCAGTTCCCCAGGGGGCCGGTACACTGAAGCTTTCTTT.

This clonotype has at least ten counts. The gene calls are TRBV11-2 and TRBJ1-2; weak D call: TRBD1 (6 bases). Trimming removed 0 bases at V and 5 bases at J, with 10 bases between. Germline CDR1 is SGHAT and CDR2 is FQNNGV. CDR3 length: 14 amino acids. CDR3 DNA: TGTGCCAGCAGCTTAGATGTACAGGGTTATGGCTACACCTTC. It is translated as CASSLDVQGYGYTF. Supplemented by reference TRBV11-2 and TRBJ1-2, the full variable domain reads EAGVAQSPRYKIIEKRQSVAFWCNPISGHATLYWYQQILGQGPKLLIQFQNNGVVDDSQLPKDRFSAERLKGVDSTLKIQPAKLEDSAVYLCASSLDVQGYGYTFGSGTRLTVV.

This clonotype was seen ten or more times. In nucleotides, the CDR3 is TGCGCCAGCGCGTCAAAGGGACAGGGGAATTCACCCCTCCACTTT. It codes for CASASKGQGNSPLHF. This chain uses TRBV5-1 with TRBJ1-6, with 10 nucleotides matching TRBD1. J gave up 7 bases and V 7 bases, and 8 bases lay outside the gene matches. The CDR3 runs 15 residues. The V gene's germline CDR1 is SGHRS and CDR2 YFSETQ.

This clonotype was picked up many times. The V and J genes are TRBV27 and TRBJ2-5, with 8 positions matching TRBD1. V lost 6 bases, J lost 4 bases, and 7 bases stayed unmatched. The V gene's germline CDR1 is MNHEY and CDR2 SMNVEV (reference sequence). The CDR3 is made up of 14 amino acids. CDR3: CASRGQANRETQYF. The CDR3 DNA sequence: TGTGCCAGCAGGGGACAGGCGAATCGAGAGACCCAGTACTTC.

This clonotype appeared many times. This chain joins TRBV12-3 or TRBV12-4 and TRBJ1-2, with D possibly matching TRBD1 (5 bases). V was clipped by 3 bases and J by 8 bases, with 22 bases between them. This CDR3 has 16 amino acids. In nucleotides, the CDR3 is TGTGCCAGCAGTTTGTGGGGCAGGTCAAACACCGGCGGCTACACCTTC. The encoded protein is CASSLWGRSNTGGYTF.

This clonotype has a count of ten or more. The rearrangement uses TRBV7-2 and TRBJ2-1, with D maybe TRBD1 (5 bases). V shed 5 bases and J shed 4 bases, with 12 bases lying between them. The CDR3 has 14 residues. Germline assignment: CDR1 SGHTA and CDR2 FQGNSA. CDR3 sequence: CASSRGSRYNEQFF. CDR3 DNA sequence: TGTGCCAGCAGCAGGGGCTCGCGGTACAATGAGCAGTTCTTC.

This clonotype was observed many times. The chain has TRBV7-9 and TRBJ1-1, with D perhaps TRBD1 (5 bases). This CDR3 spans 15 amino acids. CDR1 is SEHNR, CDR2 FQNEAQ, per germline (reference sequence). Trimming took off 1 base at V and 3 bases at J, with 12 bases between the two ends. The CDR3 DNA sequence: TGTGCCAGCAGCTTAGGCGCAGGGACGGACACTGAAGCTTTCTTT. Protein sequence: CASSLGAGTDTEAFF. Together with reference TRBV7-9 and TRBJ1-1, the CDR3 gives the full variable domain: DTGVSQNPRHKITKRGQNVTFRCDPISEHNRLYWYRQTLGQGPEFLTYFQNEAQLEKSRLLSDRFSAERPKGSFSTLEIQRTEQGDSAMYLCASSLGAGTDTEAFFGQGTRLTVV.

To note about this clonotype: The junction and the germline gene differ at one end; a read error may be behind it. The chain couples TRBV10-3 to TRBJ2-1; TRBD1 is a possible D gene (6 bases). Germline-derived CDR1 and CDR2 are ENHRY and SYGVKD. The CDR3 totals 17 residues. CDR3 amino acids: CTISEPGPGHEYNEQFF. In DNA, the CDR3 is TGTACCATCAGTGAGCCAGGACCGGGACATGAATACAATGAGCAGTTCTTC.

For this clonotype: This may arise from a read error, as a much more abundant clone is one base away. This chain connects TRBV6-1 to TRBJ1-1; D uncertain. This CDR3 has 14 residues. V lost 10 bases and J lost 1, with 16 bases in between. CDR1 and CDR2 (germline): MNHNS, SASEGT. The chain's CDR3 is CAIRIQPRNTEAFF. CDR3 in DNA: TGTGCCATCAGAATCCAGCCCCGGAACACTGAAGCTTTCTTT.

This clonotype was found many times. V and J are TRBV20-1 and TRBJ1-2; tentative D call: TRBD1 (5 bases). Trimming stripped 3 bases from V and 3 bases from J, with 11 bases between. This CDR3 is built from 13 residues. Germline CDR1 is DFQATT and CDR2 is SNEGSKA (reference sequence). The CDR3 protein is CSASRGGYYGYTF. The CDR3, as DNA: TGCAGTGCTAGCCGGGGGGGGTACTATGGCTACACCTTC.

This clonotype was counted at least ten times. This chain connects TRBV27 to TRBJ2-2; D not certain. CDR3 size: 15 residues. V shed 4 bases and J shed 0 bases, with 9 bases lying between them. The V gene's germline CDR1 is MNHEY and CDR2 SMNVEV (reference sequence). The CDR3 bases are TGTGCCAGCAGTTGGCAGTTCGCGAACACCGGGGAGCTGTTTTTT. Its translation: CASSWQFANTGELFF.

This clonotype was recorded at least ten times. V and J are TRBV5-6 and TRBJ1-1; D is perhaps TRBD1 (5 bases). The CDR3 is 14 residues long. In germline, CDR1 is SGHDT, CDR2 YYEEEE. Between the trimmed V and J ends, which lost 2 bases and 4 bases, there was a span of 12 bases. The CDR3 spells CASSLPGRGTEAFF. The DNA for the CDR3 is TGTGCCAGCAGCTTACCGGGACGCGGCACTGAAGCTTTCTTT.

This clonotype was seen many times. The CDR3 DNA sequence: TGTGCCAGCAGTGAGAATGAGTTCGCTGAAGCTTTCTTT. This gives the protein CASSENEFAEAFF. The chain couples TRBV6-1 to TRBJ1-1; D call uncertain. Germline V gene lookup returns CDR1 MNHNS and CDR2 SASEGT. V was shortened by 3 bases and J by 6 bases, with 11 bases between the two germline ends. The CDR3 totals 13 residues.

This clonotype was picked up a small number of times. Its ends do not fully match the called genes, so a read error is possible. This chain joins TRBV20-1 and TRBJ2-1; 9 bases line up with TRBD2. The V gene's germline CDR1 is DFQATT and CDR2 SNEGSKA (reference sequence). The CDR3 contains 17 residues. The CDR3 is CSTSTLAGHVYYNEQFF. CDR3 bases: TGCAGTACTAGCACCCTAGCGGGACATGTTTATTACAATGAGCAGTTCTTC.

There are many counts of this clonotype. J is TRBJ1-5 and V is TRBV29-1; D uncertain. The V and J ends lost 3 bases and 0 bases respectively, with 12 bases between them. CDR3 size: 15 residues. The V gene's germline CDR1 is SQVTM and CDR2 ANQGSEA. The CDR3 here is CSVDSGPNSNQPQHF. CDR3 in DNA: TGCAGCGTTGATTCGGGTCCCAATAGCAATCAGCCCCAGCATTTT.